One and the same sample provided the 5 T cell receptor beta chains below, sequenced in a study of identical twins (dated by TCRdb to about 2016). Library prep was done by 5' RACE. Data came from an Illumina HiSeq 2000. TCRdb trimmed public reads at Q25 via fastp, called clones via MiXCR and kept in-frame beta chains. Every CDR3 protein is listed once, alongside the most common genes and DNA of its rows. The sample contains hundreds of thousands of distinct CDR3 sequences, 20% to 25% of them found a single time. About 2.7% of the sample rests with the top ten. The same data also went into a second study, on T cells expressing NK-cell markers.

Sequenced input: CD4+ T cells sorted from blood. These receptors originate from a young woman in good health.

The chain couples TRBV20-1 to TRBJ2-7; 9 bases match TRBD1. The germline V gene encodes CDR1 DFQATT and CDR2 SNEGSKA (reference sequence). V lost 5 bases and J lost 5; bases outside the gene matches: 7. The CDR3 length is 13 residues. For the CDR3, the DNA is TGCAGTGCTGGCGGGACAGGGCATAACGAGCAGTACTTC. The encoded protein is CSAGGTGHNEQYF.

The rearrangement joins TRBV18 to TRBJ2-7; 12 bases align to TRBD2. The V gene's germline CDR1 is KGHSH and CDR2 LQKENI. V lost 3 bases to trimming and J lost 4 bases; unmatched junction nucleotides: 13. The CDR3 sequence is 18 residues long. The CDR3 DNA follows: TGTGCCAGCTCACCGGTGGGAGCGACTAGCGGGAGATATTACGAGCAGTACTTC. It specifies CASSPVGATSGRYYEQYF.

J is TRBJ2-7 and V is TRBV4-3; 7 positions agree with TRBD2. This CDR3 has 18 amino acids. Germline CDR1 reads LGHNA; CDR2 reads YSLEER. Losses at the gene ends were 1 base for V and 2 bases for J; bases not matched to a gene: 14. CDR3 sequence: CASSQVRSGGARTYEQYF. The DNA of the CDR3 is TGCGCCAGCAGCCAAGTAAGGTCGGGAGGAGCGAGGACCTACGAGCAGTACTTC.

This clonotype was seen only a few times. The CDR3, as DNA: TGTGCCAGTAGTATAGTCCCGGAGGCTGGCGAGCAGTTCTTC. The encoded protein is CASSIVPEAGEQFF. The chain is built from TRBV19 and TRBJ2-1; tentative D call: TRBD2 (5 bases). CDR1 and CDR2 (germline): LNHDA, SQIVND (reference sequence). V lost 1 base to trimming and J lost 10 bases, with 14 bases between them. The length of the CDR3 is 14 residues. Full variable domain (missing parts from reference TRBV19 and TRBJ2-1): DGGITQSPKYLFRKEGQNVTLSCEQNLNHDAMYWYRQDPGQGLRLIYYSQIVNDFQKGDIAEGYSVSREKKESFPLTVTSAQKNPTAFYLCASSIVPEAGEQFFGPGTRLTVL.

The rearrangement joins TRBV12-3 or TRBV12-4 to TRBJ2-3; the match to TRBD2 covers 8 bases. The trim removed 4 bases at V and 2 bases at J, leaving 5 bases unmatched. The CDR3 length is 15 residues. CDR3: CASSSRTSNTDTQYF. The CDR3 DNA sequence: TGTGCCAGCAGTTCGCGGACTAGCAACACAGATACGCAGTATTTT.